The TCR beta chain described here comes from a study of blood T cell repertoires in COVID-19. Per the germline V gene, CDR1 is SGHTA and CDR2 is FQGTGA. Trimming stripped 6 bases from V and 5 bases from J, with 14 bases between. This CDR3 has 13 residues. This clone was counted a few times. Assay: immunoSEQ multiplex PCR; the TCRdb copy retains only in-frame clones and omits some. The data show 200,000 to 300,000 clones, with about 90% seen just once and approximately 1.4% held by the top ten. Input material: peripheral blood. This TCR was recovered from a woman between 40 and 55 years old who had recovered from COVID-19. V and J are TRBV7-3 and TRBJ2-7; D possibly corresponds to TRBD1 (5 bases). CDR3 nucleotides: TGTGCCAGCAGACGGACACCTGCTGACGAGCAGTACTTC. Amino acid sequence: CASRRTPADEQYF.